Below are 26 T cell receptor beta chains sequenced from a single sample in a study of blood T cell repertoires in COVID-19. The data were produced by immunoSEQ multiplex PCR, yet TCRdb's version contains in-frame clones alone and is incomplete. Among about 84,000 clones listed, approximately 80% were seen once. Sequencing input: peripheral blood. All receptors derive from a woman of 80 years or more with acute or convalescent COVID-19.

This clone was recorded only once. This chain uses TRBV6-2 or TRBV6-3 with TRBJ1-4; 9 nucleotides agree with TRBD1. The ends lost 5 bases at V and 8 bases at J; junction bases unmatched: 12. Germline values: CDR1 MNHEY, CDR2 SVGEGT. This CDR3 region has 16 residues. In DNA form, the CDR3 reads TGTGCCAGCAGTGACCCCTCCGGGACAGGGTCGGAAAAACTGTTTTTT. As protein: CASSDPSGTGSEKLFF.

The chain joins TRBV6-5 to TRBJ1-1; TRBD1 might be the D (5 bases). The germline V gene encodes CDR1 MNHEY and CDR2 SVGAGI. Trimming left V 7 bases short and J 1 base short, with 13 bases between. The CDR3 contains 14 residues. The CDR3 loop reads CASTWGAGNTEAFF. The CDR3 nucleotides read TGTGCCAGCACTTGGGGCGCAGGGAACACTGAAGCTTTCTTT.

The chain joins TRBV6-5 to TRBJ2-5, with 10 bases aligning to TRBD2. Germline-derived CDR1 and CDR2 are MNHEY and SVGAGI. Unmatched junction bases numbered 4, after V lost 7 bases and J lost 5 bases. This CDR3 region has 13 residues. CDR3 residues: CASMSGGAETQYF. The CDR3 DNA reads TGTGCCAGCATGAGCGGGGGGGCTGAGACCCAGTACTTC.

The chain has TRBV19 and TRBJ1-5; 7 bases map to TRBD1. Germline lookup yields CDR1 LNHDA and CDR2 SQIVND (reference sequence). This CDR3 has 11 amino acids. V was clipped by 4 bases and J by 9 bases; unmatched bases: 0. CDR3 sequence: CASSTGGPQHF. CDR3 sequence (DNA): TGTGCCAGTAGTACAGGGGGGCCCCAGCATTTT.

V usage is TRBV3-1 (or the pseudogene TRBV3-2) and J usage is TRBJ2-2; unclear D gene. The CDR3 runs to 15 residues. V was shortened by 3 bases and J by 1 base, with 9 bases between the two germline ends. Germline V gene sequence: CDR1 LGHDT, CDR2 YNNKEL (reference sequence). CDR3 nucleotides: TGTGCCAGCAGCCACTCGTATCGGAACACCGGGGAGCTGTTTTTT. Amino acid sequence: CASSHSYRNTGELFF.

The chain uses TRBV12-3 or TRBV12-4 and TRBJ2-1; tentative D call: TRBD2 (6 bases). The CDR3 is 13 amino acids. The V end lost 7 bases, the J end lost 6 bases, and 13 bases lay between the germline ends. The CDR3 is CASTRTTPNEQFF. The CDR3 DNA follows: TGTGCCAGCACAAGGACTACCCCCAATGAGCAGTTCTTC.

V usage is TRBV6-5 and J usage is TRBJ2-1; D may be TRBD2 (6 bases). With 4 bases removed from V and 7 bases from J, the gap between germline ends came to 17 bases. The CDR3 spans 15 residues. Per the germline V gene, CDR1 is MNHEY and CDR2 is SVGAGI. This chain's CDR3 is CASSSRDLGSNEQFF. The CDR3 region has the DNA TGTGCCAGCAGTTCTCGGGACTTGGGCTCTAATGAGCAGTTCTTC.

The V and J genes are TRBV6-5 and TRBJ1-1; D possibly corresponds to TRBD1 (6 bases). From germline, CDR1 is MNHEY and CDR2 SVGAGI. The germline V and J ends were trimmed by 6 bases and 6 bases, with 14 bases remaining between them. The CDR3 totals 13 residues. CDR3 DNA sequence: TGTGCCAGCAGCCGACGAACAGGGCCTGAAGCTTTCTTT. Encoded protein: CASSRRTGPEAFF.

The rearrangement uses TRBV5-6 and TRBJ1-5; the match to TRBD1 covers 7 bases. Germline V gene lookup returns CDR1 SGHDT and CDR2 YYEEEE. V dropped 1 base and J dropped 4; count of bases not matched to a gene: 5. The CDR3 consists of 15 residues. The CDR3 loop reads CASSLLGTDNQPQHF. In DNA, the CDR3 is TGTGCCAGCAGCTTGTTGGGGACAGATAATCAGCCCCAGCATTTT.

This sequence joins TRBV10-3 and TRBJ1-2, with D maybe TRBD1 (5 bases). Trimming stripped 0 bases from V and 8 bases from J, with 10 bases between. The CDR3 has 13 amino acids. Germline assignment: CDR1 ENHRY and CDR2 SYGVKD. The CDR3 here is CAISESTAGGYTF. In DNA form, the CDR3 reads TGTGCCATCAGTGAGTCGACGGCAGGGGGCTACACCTTC.

With respect to this clone: The same CDR3 also results from other DNA sequences found in this sample. J is TRBJ1-4 and V is TRBV7-9; D gene unclear. The germline CDR1 and CDR2 sequences are SEHNR and FQNEAQ (reference sequence). The CDR3 is 15 residues long. Trimming left V 1 base short and J 0 bases short, with 6 bases between. The CDR3 reads CASSLGTATNEKLFF. CDR3 coding DNA: TGTGCCAGCAGCTTAGGAACAGCAACTAATGAAAAACTGTTTTTT.

This sequence joins TRBV20-1 and TRBJ2-1; D not resolved. CDR3 length: 10 residues. Trimming shortened V by 6 bases and J by 10 bases, and 10 bases separated the two germline ends. Germline-derived CDR1 and CDR2 are DFQATT and SNEGSKA (reference sequence). The CDR3 protein is CSAASEEQFF. The DNA of the CDR3 is TGCAGTGCCGCCTCGGAGGAGCAGTTCTTC.

This rearrangement joins TRBV12-3 or TRBV12-4 to TRBJ1-2; no firm D call. V lost 5 bases and J lost 2, with 9 bases in between. The CDR3 length is 13 residues. CDR3 residues: CASSPDKNYGYTF. CDR3 in DNA: TGTGCCAGCAGTCCCGACAAGAACTATGGCTACACCTTC.

The chain links TRBV30 to TRBJ1-5, with D perhaps matching TRBD1 (5 bases). Germline CDR1 GTSNPN, CDR2 SVGIG (reference sequence). With 1 base removed from V and 0 bases from J, the gap between germline ends came to 7 bases. This CDR3 spans 14 amino acids. The DNA for the CDR3 is TGTGCCTGGAGTGCTGGGGCTAGCAATCAGCCCCAGCATTTT. It encodes CAWSAGASNQPQHF.

This clone was observed once. The rearrangement uses TRBV5-8 and TRBJ1-2; possible D gene TRBD1, 6 bases. Trimming pared 0 bases from V and 5 bases from J, leaving 14 bases between. The length of the CDR3 is 15 residues. Germline V CDR1 and CDR2: SGHTS, YDEGEE. The CDR3 nucleotides are TGTGCCAGCAGCTTGGCGGTCGGGACATATTATGGCTACACCTTC. Encoded protein: CASSLAVGTYYGYTF.

To note about this clone: The junction and the germline gene differ at one end; a read error may be behind it. V gene TRBV12-5 combines with J gene TRBJ2-1; the match to TRBD1 covers 9 bases. This CDR3 is built from 12 residues. Per germline, CDR1 LGHNT and CDR2 FRNRAP. This CDR3 reads CASGLVQGAGIF. In DNA form, the CDR3 reads TGTGCTAGTGGTTTGGTACAGGGGGCAGGGATCTTC.

This chain links TRBV5-1 with TRBJ1-3; 7 positions match TRBD1. The CDR3 extends over 17 amino acids. Looked up from germline, CDR1 is SGHRS and CDR2 is YFSETQ. V dropped 0 bases and J dropped 8; count of bases not matched to a gene: 14. The CDR3 protein is CASSLGGATPQGDTIYF. In DNA, the CDR3 is TGCGCCAGCAGCTTGGGAGGCGCTACCCCCCAGGGGGACACCATATATTTT.

The chain links TRBV19 to TRBJ1-1, with a weak D call TRBD1 (5 bases). The V gene's germline CDR1 is LNHDA and CDR2 SQIVND (reference sequence). V gave up 5 bases and J gave up 1 base, with 8 bases separating them. The CDR3 has 13 amino acids. CDR3 DNA: TGTGCCAGTAGTTCGGGGGGGAACACTGAAGCTTTCTTT. Protein product: CASSSGGNTEAFF.

This clone has only a few counts. The J gene is TRBJ1-4, the V gene TRBV6-6, with a tentative D call TRBD1 (5 bases). The CDR3 covers 15 residues. Germline V gene sequence: CDR1 MNHNY, CDR2 SVGAGI (reference sequence). Trimming left V 5 bases short and J 7 bases short, with 17 bases between. The CDR3 reads CASSPQTMGGEKLFF. In DNA form, the CDR3 reads TGTGCCAGCAGTCCCCAGACAATGGGGGGTGAAAAACTGTTTTTT.

This clone was picked up one time. The chain has TRBV12-3 or TRBV12-4 and TRBJ2-2; possibly TRBD1 for D (6 bases). Deletions cut 3 bases from V and 6 bases from J, with 8 bases between. This CDR3 spans 13 amino acids. Written as DNA, the CDR3 is TGTGCCAGCAGTTTCAGGGGTCCCGGGGAGCTGTTTTTT. Residues: CASSFRGPGELFF.

The chain has TRBV6-5 and TRBJ1-2, with D possibly TRBD1 on 6 matching bases. V lost 5 bases and J 3 bases, leaving 10 bases between the germline ends. This CDR3 contains 13 residues. CDR1 and CDR2 from the germline V gene are MNHEY and SVGAGI. The CDR3 reads CASSQQGHYGYTF. In nucleotides, the CDR3 is TGTGCCAGCAGTCAACAGGGTCACTATGGCTACACCTTC.

The V call is TRBV29-1, the J call TRBJ1-2; 8 bases are a match to TRBD1. The V gene end was trimmed by 6 bases and the J gene end by 8 bases; junction bases not matched to a gene: 11. The CDR3 runs 13 residues. Germline V gene lookup returns CDR1 SQVTM and CDR2 ANQGSEA. The CDR3 loop reads CSVRTGTGNGYTF. CDR3 nucleotides: TGCAGCGTGCGAACCGGGACAGGCAACGGCTACACCTTC.

This chain links TRBV18 with TRBJ2-3; D is perhaps TRBD2 (5 bases). The CDR3 consists of 16 residues. The V end was cut by 2 bases, the J end by 2 bases, with 14 bases between. Germline-derived CDR1 and CDR2 are KGHSH and LQKENI. CDR3 DNA sequence: TGTGCCAGCTCACCATTGTTGGTAGCGAACACAGATACGCAGTATTTT. This gives the protein CASSPLLVANTDTQYF.

The rearrangement uses TRBV24-1 and TRBJ1-3; TRBD1 agrees at 9 bases. Germline V gene lookup returns CDR1 KGHDR and CDR2 SFDVKD. V trimming: 9 bases; J trimming: 4 bases; junction bases outside the gene matches: 3. This CDR3 comprises 13 residues. The CDR3 sequence: CATSGTGGNTIYF. In DNA, the CDR3 is TGTGCCACCTCCGGGACAGGGGGAAACACCATATATTTT.

This chain joins TRBV3-1 (or the pseudogene TRBV3-2) and TRBJ1-4; D not resolved. Per germline, CDR1 LGHDT and CDR2 YNNKEL (reference sequence). V was pared by 1 base and J by 5 bases, with 8 bases between. The CDR3 is 14 residues long. CDR3 sequence: CASSQGSPNEKLFF. The CDR3 bases are TGTGCCAGCAGCCAAGGTTCTCCGAATGAAAAACTGTTTTTT.

The V gene is TRBV24-1, the J gene TRBJ2-1; TRBD1 matches 7 bases. CDR1 is KGHDR, CDR2 SFDVKD, per germline. The J segment lost 1 base and the V segment lost 6 bases, leaving 5 bases of the junction unmatched. The CDR3 runs 15 residues. The CDR3 loop reads CATSRGGSSYNEQFF. The CDR3 DNA reads as TGTGCCACCAGTAGAGGGGGCAGTTCCTACAATGAGCAGTTCTTC.